Each of the 24 T cell receptor beta chains below was sequenced from the same sample in a study of T cell clonotyping in hematopoietic cell transplantation. This table comes from immunoSEQ multiplex PCR, and its TCRdb copy is limited to in-frame clones, with some not included. The sample shows around 27,000 clones, less than 75% of them seen only once. Specified time point: recipient sample about 28 days before transplant, after cytoreduction. The material was peripheral blood mononuclear cells, obtained before stem cell transplant. The receptors stem from a man between 50 and 59 years old with myelodysplastic syndrome. Some clones in this sample may be carry-over from other donors' samples.

The chain has TRBV29-1 and TRBJ2-5; a possible D gene is TRBD1 (7 bases). Trimming shortened V by 4 bases and J by 2 bases, and 14 bases separated the two germline ends. The CDR3 covers 14 residues. The germline CDR1 and CDR2 sequences are SQVTM and ANQGSEA. The CDR3 DNA reads TGCAGCGTTGGAATCCCAGGGGGGCAAGAGACCCAGTACTTC. Protein sequence: CSVGIPGGQETQYF.

The count of this clone is one. J is TRBJ1-1 and V is TRBV28, with TRBD1 identical over 10 bases. Trimming removed 6 bases from V and 9 bases from J; junction bases left unmatched: 4. The germline V gene encodes CDR1 MDHEN and CDR2 SYDVKM. The CDR3 is made up of 12 amino acids. The CDR3 DNA sequence: TGTGCCAGCAGCCTGACAGGGGGCAAAGCTTTCTTT. Amino acids: CASSLTGGKAFF. The whole variable domain, remainder taken from reference TRBV28 and TRBJ1-1, is DVKVTQSSRYLVKRTGEKVFLECVQDMDHENMFWYRQDPGLGLRLIYFSYDVKMKEKGDIPEGYSVSREKKERFSLILESASTNQTSMYLCASSLTGGKAFFGQGTRLTVV.

Comment on this clone: Germline and junction disagree at one end, which may indicate a read error. The chain combines TRBV28 with TRBJ2-7; D perhaps matches TRBD2 (5 bases). The CDR3 runs 12 residues. Germline CDR1 reads MDHEN; CDR2 reads SYDVKM. As DNA, the CDR3 is TGTGCCAGCAGTTTACCTTCGGGGAGATATCACTTC. It translates to CASSLPSGRYHF.

The chain uses TRBV2 and TRBJ1-2; D remains unclear. V gave up 7 bases and J gave up 6 bases, with 15 bases separating them. The V gene's germline CDR1 is SNHLY and CDR2 FYNNEI. This CDR3 has 13 amino acids. The CDR3 protein is CASKVMRFDGYTF. CDR3 DNA sequence: TGTGCCAGCAAGGTCATGAGGTTTGATGGCTACACCTTC.

This clone has only a few counts. This chain joins TRBV4-2 and TRBJ2-3; D is perhaps TRBD2 (5 bases). This CDR3 region has 14 residues. In germline, CDR1 is LGHNA, CDR2 YNFKEQ. V lost 5 bases and J lost 2, with 11 bases in between. The CDR3 loop is CASSAAEITDTQYF. The DNA for the CDR3 is TGTGCCAGCAGCGCAGCGGAGATCACAGATACGCAGTATTTT.

The chain carries TRBV2 and TRBJ2-3; D not resolved. This CDR3 has 13 residues. Germline V gene data show CDR1 as SNHLY and CDR2 as FYNNEI. V lost 0 bases and J lost 4, with 5 bases in between. The CDR3 DNA reads as TGTGCCAGCAGTGAAGCGCACCCAGATACGCAGTATTTT. Its protein product is CASSEAHPDTQYF.

This clone was detected only a few times. The genes are TRBV7-2 and TRBJ1-2, with unresolved D. Trimming removed 5 bases at V and 6 bases at J, with 10 bases between. The CDR3 runs to 12 residues. Germline V CDR1 and CDR2: SGHTA, FQGNSA. CDR3 in DNA: TGTGCCAGCAGCCTAGTTGGGCATGGCTACACCTTC. This sequence encodes CASSLVGHGYTF.

This clone was counted once. This sequence joins TRBV5-1 and TRBJ1-1, with a tentative D call TRBD1 (5 bases). Trimming cost V 0 bases and J 3 bases, with 12 bases left between them. The CDR3 contains 15 residues. Germline V gene data show CDR1 as SGHRS and CDR2 as YFSETQ. CDR3 coding DNA: TGCGCCAGCAGCTTGGCAGGGAGTAAGGACACTGAAGCTTTCTTT. This translates into CASSLAGSKDTEAFF.

V usage is TRBV5-6 and J usage is TRBJ2-7; D remains unclear. CDR3 length: 11 amino acids. The V gene's germline CDR1 is SGHDT and CDR2 YYEEEE. Trimming removed 2 bases from V and 3 bases from J, with 3 bases in between. CDR3 DNA: TGTGCCAGCAGCTTTGACTACGAGCAGTACTTC. Its protein product is CASSFDYEQYF. Variable domain in full (rest from reference TRBV5-6 and TRBJ2-7): DAGVTQSPTHLIKTRGQQVTLRCSPKSGHDTVSWYQQALGQGPQFIFQYYEEEERQRGNFPDRFSGHQFPNYSSELNVNALLLGDSALYLCASSFDYEQYFGPGTRLTVT.

CDR3 bases: TGCAGCGCCATTTACTCCGGGGGTTCTGAAGCTTTCTTT. This encodes CSAIYSGGSEAFF. The chain links TRBV29-1 to TRBJ1-1; TRBD1 might be the D (5 bases). The length of the CDR3 is 13 residues. The germline gives CDR1 SQVTM, CDR2 ANQGSEA. Between the trimmed V and J ends, which lost 7 bases and 6 bases, there was a span of 18 bases.

In its sample, this clone was seen once. The chain links TRBV5-1 to TRBJ2-7, with 8 bases lining up with TRBD1. The germline V gene has CDR1 SGHRS and CDR2 YFSETQ. The CDR3 has 14 amino acids. J was trimmed by 5 bases and V by 1 base; bases with no gene match: 5. CDR3 sequence (DNA): TGCGCCAGCAGCTTGTGGACAGGGCACAACGAGCAGTACTTC. Protein sequence: CASSLWTGHNEQYF.

The chain joins TRBV10-3 to TRBJ1-2; tentatively, D is TRBD1 (5 bases). This CDR3 has 12 residues. Trimming shortened V by 3 bases and J by 6 bases, and 8 bases separated the two germline ends. From germline, CDR1 is ENHRY and CDR2 SYGVKD. The CDR3 sequence: CAISDPGDGYTF. Here the CDR3 DNA reads TGTGCCATCAGTGATCCGGGGGATGGCTACACCTTC.

The rearrangement links TRBV27 to TRBJ1-5; no clear D gene. Trimming took off 3 bases at V and 0 bases at J, with 6 bases between the two ends. Germline CDR1 MNHEY, CDR2 SMNVEV (reference sequence). The CDR3 length is 14 residues. The CDR3 coding sequence is TGTGCCAGCAGTTTCATCGGTAGCAATCAGCCCCAGCATTTT. It specifies CASSFIGSNQPQHF.

This clone was counted only a few times. Here the CDR3 reads CASSLGGGGRPEAFF. The CDR3 DNA reads as TGTGCCAGCAGCTTAGGAGGAGGGGGGCGACCTGAAGCTTTCTTT. This chain joins TRBV7-2 and TRBJ1-1; the D gene is possibly TRBD1 (6 bases). The CDR3 consists of 15 residues. Germline values: CDR1 SGHTA, CDR2 FQGNSA. Deletions cut 1 base from V and 6 bases from J, with 15 bases between.

This chain uses TRBV28 with TRBJ1-6, with D possibly matching TRBD1 (5 bases). Germline values: CDR1 MDHEN, CDR2 SYDVKM. This CDR3 is built from 14 residues. V lost 3 bases and J 6 bases, leaving 9 bases between the germline ends. The CDR3 bases are TGTGCCAGCAGTTTGGGCAGGGTTAATTCACCCCTCCACTTT. Translation gives CASSLGRVNSPLHF.

The chain is built from TRBV27 and TRBJ2-4; TRBD1 is a possible D gene (6 bases). The CDR3 is made up of 16 amino acids. The V gene lost 3 bases and the J gene lost 6 bases, with 18 bases spanning the gap. Germline V gene sequence: CDR1 MNHEY, CDR2 SMNVEV (reference sequence). The CDR3 DNA is TGTGCCAGCAGTTTCCTCCCGACAGGAGATTCAAACATTCAGTACTTC. Residues: CASSFLPTGDSNIQYF.

The rearrangement uses TRBV6-5 and TRBJ1-2; D is undetermined. CDR1 MNHEY and CDR2 SVGAGI come from the germline V gene. The CDR3 contains 11 residues. With 1 base removed from V and 5 bases from J, the gap between germline ends came to 2 bases. This CDR3 is CASSYFYGYTF. The CDR3 DNA reads as TGTGCCAGCAGTTACTTTTATGGCTACACCTTC.

The J gene is TRBJ2-1, the V gene TRBV5-6, with TRBD2 identical over 8 bases. The CDR3 consists of 15 residues. The germline CDR1 and CDR2 sequences are SGHDT and YYEEEE. The ends lost 5 bases at V and 5 bases at J; junction bases unmatched: 9. CDR3 amino acids: CASRFGSGADNEQFF. CDR3 bases: TGTGCCAGCAGATTTGGTAGCGGGGCCGACAATGAGCAGTTCTTC.

This chain links TRBV6-5 with TRBJ1-2; D is possibly TRBD1 (5 bases). V lost 2 bases, J lost 6 bases, and 13 bases lay in between. From germline, CDR1 is MNHEY and CDR2 SVGAGI. The CDR3 loop spans 14 amino acids. The DNA for the CDR3 is TGTGCCAGCAGTTACGGTGGGACTGACAATGGCTACACCTTC. It is translated as CASSYGGTDNGYTF.

The chain employs TRBV6-5 and TRBJ1-1; D uncertain. Germline CDR1 reads MNHEY; CDR2 reads SVGAGI. The V end lost 6 bases, the J end lost 3 bases, and 5 bases lay between the germline ends. The CDR3 consists of 11 residues. The CDR3 loop is CASRSHTEAFF. CDR3 sequence (DNA): TGTGCCAGCAGAAGTCACACTGAAGCTTTCTTT.

This chain joins TRBV15 and TRBJ2-7; D is unclear. V was clipped by 5 bases and J by 2 bases, with 10 bases between them. Germline V gives CDR1 LNHNV, CDR2 YYDKDF (reference sequence). This CDR3 region has 13 residues. In DNA, the CDR3 is TGTGCCACCAGCGGGTCCCCTACCTACGAGCAGTACTTC. Amino acids: CATSGSPTYEQYF.

The V call is TRBV2, the J call TRBJ1-2, with D perhaps TRBD1 (5 bases). The CDR3 loop spans 15 amino acids. Trimming left V 6 bases short and J 5 bases short, with 19 bases between. Germline V lookup: CDR1 SNHLY, CDR2 FYNNEI. CDR3: CASRGTVTVAYGYTF. DNA for the CDR3: TGTGCCAGCAGGGGAACTGTGACAGTCGCTTATGGCTACACCTTC.

CDR3 bases: TGTGCCAGCAGTTCCGATTCGGACATTCAGTACTTC. This gives the protein CASSSDSDIQYF. V is TRBV2 and J is TRBJ2-4; the D is unclear. Trimming pared 5 bases from V and 8 bases from J, leaving 10 bases between. The CDR3 consists of 12 residues. Germline V gene lookup returns CDR1 SNHLY and CDR2 FYNNEI.

The V call is TRBV11-3, the J call TRBJ2-1; 10 nucleotides line up with TRBD2. Germline V gene sequence: CDR1 SGHNT, CDR2 YENEEA. CDR3 size: 17 residues. V was clipped by 9 bases and J by 1 base; unmatched bases: 12. CDR3 coding DNA: TGTGCCAGTTCCATTGCCTTAGCGGGAGGTTCCTACAATGAGCAGTTCTTC. This gives the protein CASSIALAGGSYNEQFF.